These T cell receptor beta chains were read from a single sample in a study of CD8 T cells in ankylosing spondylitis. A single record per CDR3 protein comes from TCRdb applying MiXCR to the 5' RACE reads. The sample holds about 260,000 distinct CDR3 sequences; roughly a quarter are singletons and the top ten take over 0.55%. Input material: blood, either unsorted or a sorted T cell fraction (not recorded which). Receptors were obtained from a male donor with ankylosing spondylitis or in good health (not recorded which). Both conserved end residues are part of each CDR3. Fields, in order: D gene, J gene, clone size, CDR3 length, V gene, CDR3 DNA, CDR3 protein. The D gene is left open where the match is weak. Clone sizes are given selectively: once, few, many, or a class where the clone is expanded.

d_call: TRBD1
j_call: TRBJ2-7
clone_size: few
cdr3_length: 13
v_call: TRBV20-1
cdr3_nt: TGCAGTGCGAGGGGACAGCTCCTTAACGAGCAGTACTTC
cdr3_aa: CSARGQLLNEQYF

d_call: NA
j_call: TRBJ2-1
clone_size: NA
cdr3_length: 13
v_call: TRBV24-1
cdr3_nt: TGTGCCACCAGTGACGGGGCAAGTAATGAGCAGTTCTTC
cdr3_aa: CATSDGASNEQFF

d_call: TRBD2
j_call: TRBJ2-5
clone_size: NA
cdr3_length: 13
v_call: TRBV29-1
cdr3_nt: TGCAGCGTGCGGACTAGTAATGATGGGACCCAGTACTTC
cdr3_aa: CSVRTSNDGTQYF

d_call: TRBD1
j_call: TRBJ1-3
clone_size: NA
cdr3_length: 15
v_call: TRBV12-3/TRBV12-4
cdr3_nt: TGTGCCAGCAGCCACGGGGACAGGGACGGAAACACCATATATTTT
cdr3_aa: CASSHGDRDGNTIYF

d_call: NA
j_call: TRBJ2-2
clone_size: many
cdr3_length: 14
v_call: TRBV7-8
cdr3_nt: TGTGCCAGCAGCATAAAACAGGGTATCGGGGAGCTGTTTTTT
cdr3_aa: CASSIKQGIGELFF

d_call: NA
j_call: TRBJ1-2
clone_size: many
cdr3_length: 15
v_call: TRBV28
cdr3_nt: TGTGCCAGCAGGCACCGGGACGGGAGTAACTATGGCTACACCTTC
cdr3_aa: CASRHRDGSNYGYTF

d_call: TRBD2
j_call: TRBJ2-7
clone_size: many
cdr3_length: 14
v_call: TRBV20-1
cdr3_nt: TGCAGTGCTAGGGTACTAGCGGGGGGGCTCGAGCAGTACTTC
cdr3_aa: CSARVLAGGLEQYF

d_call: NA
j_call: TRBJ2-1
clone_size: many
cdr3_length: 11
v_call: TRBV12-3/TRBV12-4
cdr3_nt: TGTGCCAGCACCTCAAACAATGAGCAGTTCTTC
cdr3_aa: CASTSNNEQFF

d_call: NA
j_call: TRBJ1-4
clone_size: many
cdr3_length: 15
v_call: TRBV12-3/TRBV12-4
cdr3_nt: TGTGCCAGCAGACGAACAGGGAGGGACGGCGAAAAACTGTTTTTT
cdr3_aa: CASRRTGRDGEKLFF

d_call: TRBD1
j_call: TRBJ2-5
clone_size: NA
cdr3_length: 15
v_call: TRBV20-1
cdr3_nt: TGCAGTGCTAGAGATCGGCGGACAGGGTTGGAGACCCAGTACTTC
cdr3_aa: CSARDRRTGLETQYF

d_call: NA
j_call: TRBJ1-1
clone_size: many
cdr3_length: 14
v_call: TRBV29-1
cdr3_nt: TGCAGCGTTATGGGCAGCTCCTTGAACACTGAAGCTTTCTTT
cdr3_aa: CSVMGSSLNTEAFF

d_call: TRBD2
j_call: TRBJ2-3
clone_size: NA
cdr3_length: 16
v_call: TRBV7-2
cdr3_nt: TGTGCCAGCAGCTCCTTTCCGCTAGCGGGGGGAAATACGCAGTATTTT
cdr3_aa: CASSSFPLAGGNTQYF

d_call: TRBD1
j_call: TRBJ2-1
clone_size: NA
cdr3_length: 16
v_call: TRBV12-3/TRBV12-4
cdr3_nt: TGTGCCAGCAGTGGGACAGGTTCCAATCCTAACAATGAGCAGTTCTTC
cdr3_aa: CASSGTGSNPNNEQFF

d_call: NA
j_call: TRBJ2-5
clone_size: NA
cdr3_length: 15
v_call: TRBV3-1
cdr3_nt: TGTGCCAGCAGCGCCGGGTCGTCGGGGTCGGAGACCCAGTACTTC
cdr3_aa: CASSAGSSGSETQYF

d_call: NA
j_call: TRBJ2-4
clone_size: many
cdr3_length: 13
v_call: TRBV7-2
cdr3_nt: TGTGCCAGCAGCTTAGACAGGCAAAACATTCAGTACTTC
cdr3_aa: CASSLDRQNIQYF

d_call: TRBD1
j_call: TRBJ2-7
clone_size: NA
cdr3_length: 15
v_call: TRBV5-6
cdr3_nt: TGTGCCAGCGGGATCATTGACAGGGTGTTCTACGAGCAGTACTTC
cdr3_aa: CASGIIDRVFYEQYF

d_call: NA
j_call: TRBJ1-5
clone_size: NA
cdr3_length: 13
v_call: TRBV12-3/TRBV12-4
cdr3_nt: TGTGCCAGCAGGGGAGATTCGAGTCAGCCCCAGCATTTT
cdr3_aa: CASRGDSSQPQHF

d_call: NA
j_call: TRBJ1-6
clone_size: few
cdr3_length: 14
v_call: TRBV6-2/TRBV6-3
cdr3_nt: TGTGCCAGCAGTTTACAGGGAGTTAATTCACCCCTCCACTTT
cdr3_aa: CASSLQGVNSPLHF

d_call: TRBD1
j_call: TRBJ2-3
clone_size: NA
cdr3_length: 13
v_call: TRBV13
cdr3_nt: TGTGCCAGCCGGGACAGGGGCACGCATACGCAGTATTTT
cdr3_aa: CASRDRGTHTQYF

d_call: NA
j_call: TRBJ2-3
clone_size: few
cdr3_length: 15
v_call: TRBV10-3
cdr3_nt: TGTGCCATCAGTGGTCCAGGAAAAAGCACAGATACGCAGTATTTT
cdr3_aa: CAISGPGKSTDTQYF

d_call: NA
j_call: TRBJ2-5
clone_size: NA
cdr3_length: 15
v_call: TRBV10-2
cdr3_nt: TGCGCCAGCAGCGACCTGACTAGTAGGGTGGAGACCCAGTACTTC
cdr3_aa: CASSDLTSRVETQYF

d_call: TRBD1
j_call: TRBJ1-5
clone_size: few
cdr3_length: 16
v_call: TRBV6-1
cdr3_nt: TGTGCCAGCCGGGGACAGGGGACGAATAGCAATCAGCCCCAGCATTTT
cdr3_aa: CASRGQGTNSNQPQHF

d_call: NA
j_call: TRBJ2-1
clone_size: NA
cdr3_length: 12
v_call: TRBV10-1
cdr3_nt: TGCGCCAGCAGGCCGAAGACGGAAGAGCAGTTCTTC
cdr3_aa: CASRPKTEEQFF

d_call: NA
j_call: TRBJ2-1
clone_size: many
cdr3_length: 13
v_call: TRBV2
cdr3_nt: TGTGCCAGCAGGCCGGGACCATCGAATGAGCAGTTCTTC
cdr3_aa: CASRPGPSNEQFF

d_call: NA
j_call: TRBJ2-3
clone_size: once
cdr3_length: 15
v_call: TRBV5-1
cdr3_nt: TGCGCCAGCACCCTCTCGTCGGGGAGGCCAGATACGCAGTATTTT
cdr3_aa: CASTLSSGRPDTQYF